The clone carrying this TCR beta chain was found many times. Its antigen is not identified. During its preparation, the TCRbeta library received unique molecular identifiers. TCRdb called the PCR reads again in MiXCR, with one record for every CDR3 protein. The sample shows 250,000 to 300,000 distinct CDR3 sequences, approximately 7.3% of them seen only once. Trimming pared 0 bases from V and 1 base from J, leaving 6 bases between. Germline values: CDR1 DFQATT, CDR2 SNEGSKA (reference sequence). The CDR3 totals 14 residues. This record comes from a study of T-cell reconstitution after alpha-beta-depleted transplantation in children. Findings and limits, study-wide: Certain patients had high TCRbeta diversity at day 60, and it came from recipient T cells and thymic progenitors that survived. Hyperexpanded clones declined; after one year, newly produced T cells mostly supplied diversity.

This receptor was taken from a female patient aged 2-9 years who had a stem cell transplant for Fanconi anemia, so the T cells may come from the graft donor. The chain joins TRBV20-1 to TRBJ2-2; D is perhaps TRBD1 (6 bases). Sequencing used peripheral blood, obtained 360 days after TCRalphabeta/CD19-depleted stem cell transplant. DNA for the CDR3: TGCAGTGCTAGAGAACAGGGGAACACCGGGGAGCTGTTTTTT. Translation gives CSAREQGNTGELFF.